This passage covers 26 T cell receptor beta chains from one sample sequenced in a study of human T cells and chemical hapten exposure. Specified time point: patch test 3, about 24 weeks after DPC sensitization. As to treatment: therapeutic diphenylcyclopropenone sensitization with weekly scalp DPC. In TCRdb, the RACE reads were re-called with MiXCR into one record per CDR3 protein. The data hold 110,000 or so distinct CDR3 sequences, with under 35% observed a single time. The sequencing here drew on whole blood, taken in connection with sensitization to the hapten diphenylcyclopropenone (DPC). The source of these receptors is a man aged 35 to 55 with alopecia areata. Some clones in this sample may be carry-over from other donors' samples.

The chain recombines TRBV6-2 or TRBV6-3 with TRBJ2-7, with D perhaps TRBD1 (6 bases). This CDR3 contains 14 residues. V shed 5 bases and J shed 4 bases, with 15 bases lying between them. Looked up from germline, CDR1 is MNHEY and CDR2 is SVGEGT. CDR3 sequence (DNA): TGTGCCAGCAGTCCATCGGACAGTCAATACGAGCAGTACGTC. Residues: CASSPSDSQYEQYV.

This clonotype was counted ten times or more. The CDR3 here is CASSHDRTELLAKNIQYF. Written as DNA, the CDR3 is TGTGCCAGCAGCCATGACCGGACGGAGCTTTTAGCCAAAAACATTCAGTACTTC. The chain carries TRBV11-2 and TRBJ2-4; D ambiguous. Germline V gene lookup returns CDR1 SGHAT and CDR2 FQNNGV. Trimming pared 5 bases from V and 0 bases from J, leaving 20 bases between. This CDR3 has 18 residues.

This clonotype has more than one count but fewer than ten. J is TRBJ2-7 and V is TRBV7-2; 8 bases agree with TRBD1. With 0 bases clipped from V and 6 bases from J, the junction kept 10 bases outside the gene matches. The CDR3 contains 16 residues. The germline CDR1 and CDR2 sequences are SGHTA and FQGNSA. DNA of the CDR3: TGTGCCAGCAGCTTAGCGTTGGGGCAGGGGGCGGGCGAGCAGTACTTC. This encodes CASSLALGQGAGEQYF.

The chain has TRBV5-1 and TRBJ2-1, with TRBD2 identical over 10 bases. From germline, CDR1 is SGHRS and CDR2 YFSETQ. V lost 1 base to trimming and J lost 3 bases; unmatched junction nucleotides: 7. CDR3 length: 17 residues. In DNA form, the CDR3 reads TGCGCCAGCAGCTTGTCTAGCGGGAGTAGGAACTACAATGAGCAGTTCTTC. It is translated as CASSLSSGSRNYNEQFF.

This chain uses TRBV24-1 with TRBJ2-5; 10 bases align to TRBD1. The germline CDR1 and CDR2 sequences are KGHDR and SFDVKD. V was pared by 7 bases and J by 5 bases, with 6 bases of the junction left unmatched. The CDR3 extends over 14 amino acids. The CDR3 spells CATSVPGQGETQYF. In DNA, the CDR3 is TGTGCCACCAGCGTCCCGGGACAGGGGGAGACCCAGTACTTC.

This chain links TRBV30 with TRBJ1-6; TRBD1 might be the D (6 bases). The germline CDR1 and CDR2 sequences are GTSNPN and SVGIG (reference sequence). The CDR3 contains 16 residues. Trimming took 4 bases from V and 3 from J, leaving 16 bases between them. CDR3 nucleotide sequence: TGTGCCTGGAATATAACAGGGACCAGCTATAATTCACCCCTCCACTTT. Translating it yields CAWNITGTSYNSPLHF.

The chain joins TRBV20-1 to TRBJ2-3; 10 positions agree with TRBD1. CDR3 length equals 14 residues. The germline gives CDR1 DFQATT, CDR2 SNEGSKA (reference sequence). CDR3 region: CSHETGGGTDTQYF. CDR3 bases: TGCAGCCATGAGACAGGGGGCGGGACAGATACGCAGTATTTT.

The chain recombines TRBV7-9 with TRBJ2-2, with 8 bases aligning to TRBD1. Per germline, CDR1 SEHNR and CDR2 FQNEAQ (reference sequence). The CDR3 loop spans 18 amino acids. Unmatched junction bases numbered 10, after V lost 4 bases and J lost 0 bases. This CDR3 reads CASSSRGQGRPNTGELFF. The CDR3 coding sequence is TGTGCCAGCAGCTCCAGAGGACAGGGTCGTCCGAACACCGGGGAGCTGTTTTTT. The whole variable domain, filled in from reference TRBV7-9 and TRBJ2-2, reads DTGVSQNPRHKITKRGQNVTFRCDPISEHNRLYWYRQTLGQGPEFLTYFQNEAQLEKSRLLSDRFSAERPKGSFSTLEIQRTEQGDSAMYLCASSSRGQGRPNTGELFFGEGSRLTVL.

The table lists this clonotype with a few counts. The V gene is TRBV5-1, the J gene TRBJ2-1; 9 bases are a match to TRBD2. The CDR3 is 16 amino acids. The V segment lost 0 bases and the J segment 6 bases; nucleotides outside the gene matches: 7. Germline values: CDR1 SGHRS, CDR2 YFSETQ. The CDR3 DNA reads as TGCGCCAGCAGCTTGGCTGGGACTAGCTTCTCCAATGAGCAGTTCTTC. Its protein is CASSLAGTSFSNEQFF.

The rearrangement uses TRBV7-2 and TRBJ2-7, with D unclear. Germline CDR1 is SGHTA and CDR2 is FQGNSA. The length of the CDR3 is 14 residues. Between the trimmed V and J ends, which lost 4 bases and 0 bases, there was a span of 10 bases. The CDR3 here is CASSSRASSYEQYF. CDR3 DNA: TGTGCCAGCAGCTCCCGGGCGAGCTCCTACGAGCAGTACTTC.

The V gene is TRBV2, the J gene TRBJ2-7; the match to TRBD1 covers 10 bases. Germline V gives CDR1 SNHLY, CDR2 FYNNEI. The CDR3 loop spans 15 amino acids. Losses at the gene ends were 6 bases for V and 3 bases for J; bases not matched to a gene: 8. CDR3 sequence reads: CASRRTGTGVYEQYV. Here the CDR3 DNA reads TGTGCCAGCAGGAGAACCGGGACAGGGGTCTACGAGCAGTACGTC.

The genes are TRBV6-2 or TRBV6-3 and TRBJ2-1; D unresolved. CDR3 length: 15 residues. Trimming cost V 5 bases and J 1 base, with 12 bases left between them. CDR1 is MNHEY, CDR2 SVGEGT, per germline. The CDR3 nucleotides are TGTGCCAGCAGTCAGGCTGGTGTTTCCTACAATGAGCAGTTCTTC. Translating it yields CASSQAGVSYNEQFF.

This clonotype was observed a handful of times. J is TRBJ1-1 and V is TRBV2; 8 bases are shared with TRBD1. The germline gives CDR1 SNHLY, CDR2 FYNNEI. CDR3 length: 13 residues. J lost 4 bases, V lost 10 bases, and 8 bases had no gene match. CDR3 nucleotide sequence: TGTGCCATAGACAGGGGTCAGGGCACTGAAGCTTTCTTT. It encodes CAIDRGQGTEAFF.

This clonotype was seen only a few times. The rearrangement joins TRBV12-3 or TRBV12-4 to TRBJ1-5; TRBD1 might be the D (6 bases). Trimming stripped 5 bases from V and 11 bases from J, with 19 bases between. CDR3 length equals 14 residues. The CDR3 DNA reads TGTGCCAGCAGTCCGGGACACATAACATCGGCCCAGCATTTT. It codes for CASSPGHITSAQHF.

This clonotype was detected only a few times. The genes are TRBV13 and TRBJ2-7, with 9 bases that match TRBD1. V lost 5 bases to trimming and J lost 6 bases; unmatched junction nucleotides: 8. Germline CDR1 reads PRHDT; CDR2 reads FYEKMQ (reference sequence). The CDR3 sequence is 14 residues long. The CDR3: CASSQNRGRREQYV. For the CDR3, the DNA is TGTGCCAGCAGCCAAAACAGGGGGCGTCGCGAGCAGTACGTC.

The chain carries TRBV14 and TRBJ1-1; no definite D call. The CDR3 is 13 residues long. The ends were cut back, 1 base at V and 0 bases at J, with 3 bases in the middle. Germline V gene lookup returns CDR1 SGHDN and CDR2 FVKESK. The CDR3 reads CASSQVLNTEAFF. CDR3 DNA: TGTGCCAGCAGCCAAGTATTGAACACTGAAGCTTTCTTT.

This clonotype has more than one count but fewer than ten. The chain couples TRBV10-3 to TRBJ2-1; TRBD2 agrees at 14 bases. Unmatched junction bases numbered 9, after V lost 6 bases and J lost 8 bases. The CDR3 is made up of 16 amino acids. Germline CDR1 is ENHRY and CDR2 is SYGVKD. In nucleotides, the CDR3 is TGTGCCATCAGCGATCCGACTAGCGGGAGGGACCATGAGCAGTTCTTC. Translated: CAISDPTSGRDHEQFF.

The chain combines TRBV30 with TRBJ1-1; the D is unclear. Germline loops: CDR1 GTSNPN, CDR2 SVGIG (reference sequence). With 1 base removed from V and 7 bases from J, the gap between germline ends came to 7 bases. This CDR3 comprises 11 residues. The CDR3 DNA reads TGTGCCTGGAGTGATAACTTTGAAGCTTTCTTT. It yields the protein CAWSDNFEAFF.

In its sample, this clonotype was seen a few times. The chain combines TRBV5-1 with TRBJ1-1, with D possibly TRBD1 on 5 matching bases. This CDR3 spans 13 amino acids. V was cut by 4 bases and J by 4 bases, with 11 bases left in between. Germline V gives CDR1 SGHRS, CDR2 YFSETQ. The CDR3 bases are TGCGCCAGCAGCCTCGGGGGGACCACTGAAGCTTTCTTT. It translates to CASSLGGTTEAFF. Supplemented by reference TRBV5-1 and TRBJ1-1, the full variable domain reads KAGVTQTPRYLIKTRGQQVTLSCSPISGHRSVSWYQQTPGQGLQFLFEYFSETQRNKGNFPGRFSGRQFSNSRSEMNVSTLELGDSALYLCASSLGGTTEAFFGQGTRLTVV.

The genes are TRBV29-1 and TRBJ2-3; D gene unclear. This CDR3 is 15 amino acids long. V lost 4 bases and J 1 base, leaving 15 bases between the germline ends. Germline V CDR1 and CDR2: SQVTM, ANQGSEA. The CDR3 protein is CSVAQSAVGTDTQYF. CDR3 DNA sequence: TGCAGCGTTGCGCAGTCTGCCGTAGGCACAGATACGCAGTATTTT.

There are a few counts of this clonotype. The J gene is TRBJ1-4, the V gene TRBV4-3; possibly TRBD1 for D (5 bases). CDR1 is LGHNA, CDR2 YSLEER, per germline. CDR3 length: 15 amino acids. Trimming took off 0 bases at V and 5 bases at J, with 10 bases between the two ends. As DNA, the CDR3 is TGCGCCAGCAGCCAAGAAGGAGGGGCGAATGAAAAACTGTTTTTT. Encoded protein: CASSQEGGANEKLFF.

The table lists this clonotype with a few counts. This chain links TRBV24-1 with TRBJ2-5; weak D call: TRBD2 (6 bases). V shed 0 bases and J shed 1 base, with 14 bases lying between them. Germline V gives CDR1 KGHDR, CDR2 SFDVKD. The CDR3 contains 17 residues. The CDR3 here is CATSDLQSGWAQETQYF. The CDR3 DNA reads as TGTGCCACCAGTGATTTGCAAAGCGGGTGGGCCCAAGAGACCCAGTACTTC.

There are a few counts of this clonotype. The rearrangement joins TRBV6-1 to TRBJ2-1, with TRBD2 matching over 7 bases. V dropped 0 bases and J dropped 8; count of bases not matched to a gene: 10. CDR3 length equals 16 residues. CDR1 and CDR2 from the germline V gene are MNHNS and SASEGT. Written as DNA, the CDR3 is TGTGCCAGCAGTGAAGCGTGGGCTAGCGGTGTGGATGAGCAGTTCTTC. This translates into CASSEAWASGVDEQFF.

This clonotype appeared a single time. J is TRBJ2-6 and V is TRBV4-3; no clear D gene. There are 16 residues in the CDR3. CDR1 and CDR2 from the germline V gene are LGHNA and YSLEER. V was trimmed by 1 base and J by 0 bases, leaving 7 bases between them. The CDR3 nucleotides read TGCGCCAGCAGCCAAGTGGCGAACTCTGGGGCCAACGTCCTGACTTTC. It codes for CASSQVANSGANVLTF.

This clonotype was recorded a few times. The chain combines TRBV7-8 with TRBJ2-2; 8 nucleotides agree with TRBD2. This CDR3 has 16 residues. The junction had 12 bases not matched to a gene; V was cut back by 6 bases and J by 6 bases. The germline V gene encodes CDR1 SGHVS and CDR2 FQNEAQ. The CDR3 here is CASSQIFGRAAGELFF. CDR3 coding DNA: TGTGCCAGCAGTCAAATTTTCGGGAGGGCAGCCGGGGAGCTGTTTTTT.

The rearrangement links TRBV6-2 or TRBV6-3 to TRBJ2-2, with D possibly matching TRBD1 (6 bases). CDR3 length: 13 residues. Germline loops: CDR1 MNHEY, CDR2 SVGEGT. The V end lost 10 bases, the J end lost 6 bases, and 15 bases lay between the germline ends. The CDR3 loop is CAIQGRIPGELFF. The DNA for the CDR3 is TGTGCCATACAGGGTAGGATCCCCGGGGAGCTGTTTTTT.